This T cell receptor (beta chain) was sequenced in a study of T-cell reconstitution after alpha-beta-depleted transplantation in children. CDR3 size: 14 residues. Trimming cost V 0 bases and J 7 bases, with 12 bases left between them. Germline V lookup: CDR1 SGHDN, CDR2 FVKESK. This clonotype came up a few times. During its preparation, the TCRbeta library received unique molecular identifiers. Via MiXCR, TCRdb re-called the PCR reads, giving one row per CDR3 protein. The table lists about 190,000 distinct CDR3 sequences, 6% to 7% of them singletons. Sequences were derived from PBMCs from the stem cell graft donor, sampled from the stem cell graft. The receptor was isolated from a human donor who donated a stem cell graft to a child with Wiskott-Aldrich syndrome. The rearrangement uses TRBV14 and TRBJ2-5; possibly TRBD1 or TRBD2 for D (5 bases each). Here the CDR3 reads CASSQDWGSGTQYF. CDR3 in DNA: TGTGCCAGCAGCCAAGATTGGGGGTCGGGGACCCAGTACTTC.